The 15 T cell receptor beta chains below come from one sample, sequenced in a study of cytomegalovirus exposure and HLA in healthy donors. Primers for the PCR totalled 60 Vbeta and 13 Jbeta. The method was immunoSEQ multiplex PCR; TCRdb's version includes in-frame clones alone and lacks a portion of them. The table has a few hundred thousand clones, approximately 91% seen once. Sample: PBMCs. The receptors come from a girl aged 2 to 9 in good health and CMV-seronegative.

The V gene is TRBV19, the J gene TRBJ2-7; 13 nucleotides match TRBD2. CDR3 length: 17 residues. Germline V gene lookup returns CDR1 LNHDA and CDR2 SQIVND (reference sequence). CDR3 residues: CACSAGLAGLDTYEQYF. CDR3 nucleotides: TGTGCGTGTTCGGCGGGACTAGCGGGATTGGATACCTACGAGCAGTACTTC.

The chain uses TRBV30 and TRBJ2-3; TRBD1 agrees at 7 bases. The junction had 8 bases not matched to a gene; V was cut back by 5 bases and J by 3 bases. CDR1 is GTSNPN and CDR2 is SVGIG in the germline V gene (reference sequence). The CDR3 has 14 residues. CDR3 amino acids: CAWGKGAQTDTQYF. The CDR3 DNA reads as TGTGCCTGGGGTAAGGGGGCGCAGACAGATACGCAGTATTTT.

The CDR3 sequence: CASSVSNTIYF. The DNA for the CDR3 is TGTGCCAGCAGTGTGAGTAACACCATATATTTT. The V and J genes are TRBV2 and TRBJ1-3; no reliable D call. Trimming cost V 4 bases and J 7 bases, with 5 bases left between them. The CDR3 covers 11 residues. Germline CDR1 is SNHLY and CDR2 is FYNNEI.

This clone is a singleton in its sample. J is TRBJ1-1 and V is TRBV2; perhaps TRBD1 as D (6 bases). Trimming left V 4 bases short and J 0 bases short, with 9 bases between. Germline values: CDR1 SNHLY, CDR2 FYNNEI. This CDR3 region has 14 residues. The CDR3 DNA reads as TGTGCCAGCAGTGCCCGGACAGTGAACACTGAAGCTTTCTTT. Translated, it gives CASSARTVNTEAFF.

The rearrangement joins TRBV28 to TRBJ2-7; TRBD1 matches 8 bases. The CDR3 is 14 amino acids. Looked up from germline, CDR1 is MDHEN and CDR2 is SYDVKM. V shed 8 bases and J 1 base; nucleotides not matched to a gene: 7. In DNA form, the CDR3 reads TGTGCCAGCGGACTAACAGGGGGATCCTACGAGCAGTACTTC. Protein sequence: CASGLTGGSYEQYF.

The rearrangement uses TRBV29-1 and TRBJ1-1; no clear D gene. Trimming took off 2 bases at V and 7 bases at J, with 17 bases between the two ends. Germline CDR1 and CDR2: SQVTM and ANQGSEA. The CDR3 has 14 residues. The CDR3 bases are TGCAGCGTTGAACCTATACCCCTCACTGGTGAAGCTTTCTTT. It specifies CSVEPIPLTGEAFF.

This clone was detected a few times. V gene TRBV6-5 combines with J gene TRBJ1-1, with a weak D call TRBD1 (5 bases). Looked up from germline, CDR1 is MNHEY and CDR2 is SVGAGI. The CDR3 loop spans 13 amino acids. Trimming removed 5 bases from V and 1 base from J, with 8 bases in between. CDR3 loop: CASSDDRNTEAFF. The DNA of the CDR3 is TGTGCCAGCAGTGACGACAGGAACACTGAAGCTTTCTTT.

For the CDR3, the DNA is TGTGCCAGCTCACCACCTAGGGACAGCTACGAGCAGTACTTC. Protein sequence: CASSPPRDSYEQYF. The rearrangement links TRBV18 to TRBJ2-7, with 7 bases lining up with TRBD1. After removal of 0 bases from V and 3 bases from J, the junction contained 2 bases not matched to a gene. Germline lookup yields CDR1 KGHSH and CDR2 LQKENI. This CDR3 region has 14 residues. The full variable domain, its missing parts supplied by reference TRBV18 and TRBJ2-7, is NAGVMQNPRHLVRRRGQEARLRCSPMKGHSHVYWYRQLPEEGLKFMVYLQKENIIDESGMPKERFSAEFPKEGPSILRIQQVVRGDSAAYFCASSPPRDSYEQYFGPGTRLTVT.

V is TRBV2 and J is TRBJ1-1; no definite D call. The ends were cut back, 3 bases at V and 1 base at J, with 9 bases in the middle. The germline CDR1 and CDR2 sequences are SNHLY and FYNNEI. This CDR3 contains 14 residues. Here the CDR3 reads CASSDYSPNTEAFF. CDR3 DNA: TGTGCCAGCAGTGACTACTCCCCGAACACTGAAGCTTTCTTT.

The genes are TRBV29-1 and TRBJ2-3, with 11 bases lining up with TRBD2. This CDR3 contains 14 residues. Germline V gives CDR1 SQVTM, CDR2 ANQGSEA. The V gene end was trimmed by 2 bases and the J gene end by 8 bases; junction bases not matched to a gene: 6. CDR3 sequence reads: CSVETSGGRGTQYF. The CDR3 bases are TGCAGCGTTGAAACTAGCGGGGGACGGGGTACGCAGTATTTT.

V is TRBV12-5 and J is TRBJ2-7; D might be TRBD1 (5 bases). V gave up 1 base and J gave up 0 bases, with 10 bases separating them. Germline lookup yields CDR1 LGHNT and CDR2 FRNRAP. CDR3 length equals 15 residues. CDR3 sequence reads: CASGLGGQSSYEQYF. DNA for the CDR3: TGTGCTAGTGGTTTGGGCGGACAAAGCTCCTACGAGCAGTACTTC.

The rearrangement joins TRBV29-1 to TRBJ1-1; D is unclear. Germline CDR1 is SQVTM and CDR2 is ANQGSEA. V was shortened by 6 bases and J by 1 base, with 6 bases between the two germline ends. This CDR3 is 11 amino acids long. The CDR3: CSVTQNTEAFF. As DNA, the CDR3 is TGCAGCGTAACACAGAACACTGAAGCTTTCTTT.

This clone showed up just a few times. V and J are TRBV19 and TRBJ1-5; 7 bases map to TRBD1. This CDR3 is 14 amino acids long. Germline CDR1 LNHDA, CDR2 SQIVND (reference sequence). V was pared by 4 bases and J by 7 bases, with 7 bases of the junction left unmatched. The CDR3 DNA reads as TGTGCCAGTAGTACTCGACAGGGCGGACAGCCCCAGCATTTT. Encoded protein: CASSTRQGGQPQHF. Drawing the rest from reference TRBV19 and TRBJ1-5, the complete variable domain is DGGITQSPKYLFRKEGQNVTLSCEQNLNHDAMYWYRQDPGQGLRLIYYSQIVNDFQKGDIAEGYSVSREKKESFPLTVTSAQKNPTAFYLCASSTRQGGQPQHFGDGTRLSIL.

This chain connects TRBV4-2 to TRBJ1-1; weak D call: TRBD1 (6 bases). The CDR3 covers 12 residues. The V end lost 1 base, the J end lost 10 bases, and 10 bases lay between the germline ends. Germline loops: CDR1 LGHNA, CDR2 YNFKEQ. The CDR3 sequence is CASSQGTVVAFF. CDR3 nucleotide sequence: TGTGCCAGCAGCCAAGGGACAGTCGTAGCTTTCTTT.

For the CDR3, the DNA is TGTGCTAGTGGTTTCGATAAACAGGGTGCGGCAACTAATGAAAAACTGTTTTTT. The encoded protein is CASGFDKQGAATNEKLFF. The V call is TRBV12-5, the J call TRBJ1-4, with D tentatively TRBD1 (6 bases). Germline values: CDR1 LGHNT, CDR2 FRNRAP. The V and J ends lost 3 bases and 0 bases respectively, with 17 bases between them. This CDR3 has 18 amino acids.